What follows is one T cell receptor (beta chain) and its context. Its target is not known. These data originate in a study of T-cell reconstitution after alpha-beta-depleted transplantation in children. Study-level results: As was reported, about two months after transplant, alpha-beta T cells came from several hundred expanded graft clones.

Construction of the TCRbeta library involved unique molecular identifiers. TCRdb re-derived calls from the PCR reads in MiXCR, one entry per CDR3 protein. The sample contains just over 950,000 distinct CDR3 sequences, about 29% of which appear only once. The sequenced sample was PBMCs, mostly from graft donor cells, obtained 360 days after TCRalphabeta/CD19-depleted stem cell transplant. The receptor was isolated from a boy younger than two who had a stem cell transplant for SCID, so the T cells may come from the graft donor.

The CDR3 protein is CSATAPGGNTEAFF. The CDR3 DNA reads TGCAGTGCTACGGCGCCAGGGGGGAACACTGAAGCTTTCTTT. The chain carries TRBV20-1 and TRBJ1-1; 7 bases align to TRBD1. Germline lookup yields CDR1 DFQATT and CDR2 SNEGSKA (reference sequence). V lost 4 bases, J lost 1 base, and 6 bases stayed unmatched. The CDR3 sequence is 14 residues long.